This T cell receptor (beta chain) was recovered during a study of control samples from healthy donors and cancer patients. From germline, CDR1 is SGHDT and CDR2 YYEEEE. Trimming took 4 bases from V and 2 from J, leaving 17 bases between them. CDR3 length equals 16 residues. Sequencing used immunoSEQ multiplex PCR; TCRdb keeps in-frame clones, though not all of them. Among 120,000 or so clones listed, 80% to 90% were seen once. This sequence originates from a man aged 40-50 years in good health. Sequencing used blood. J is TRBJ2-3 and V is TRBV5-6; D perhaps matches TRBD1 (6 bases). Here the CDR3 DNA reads TGTGCCAGCAGCCCCAGCCCCAGGGGACCCACAGATACGCAGTATTTT. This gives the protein CASSPSPRGPTDTQYF. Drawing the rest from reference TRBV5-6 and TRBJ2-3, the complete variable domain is DAGVTQSPTHLIKTRGQQVTLRCSPKSGHDTVSWYQQALGQGPQFIFQYYEEEERQRGNFPDRFSGHQFPNYSSELNVNALLLGDSALYLCASSPSPRGPTDTQYFGPGTRLTVL.